Listed below are T cell receptor beta chains from one sample, sequenced in a study of identical twins. Via MiXCR, TCRdb re-called the 5' RACE reads, giving one row per CDR3 protein. The table records nearly 900,000 distinct CDR3 sequences, 10% to 15% of them present only once. This sample was also put to use in a study of yellow fever vaccine responses in identical twins.

The specimen was PBMCs. The receptors stem from a woman aged 18-29 years in good health. Both conserved end residues are part of each CDR3. A D gene is named only where the DNA matches it firmly. Expanded clones are given a class, and other clones once, few, many or no size at all.

D	size	V	J	CDR3	DNA
-	-	TRBV9	TRBJ2-3	CASSVVSDTQYF	TGTGCCAGCAGCGTAGTTTCAGATACGCAGTATTTT
-	few	TRBV18	TRBJ2-2	CASSPPGTANTGELFF	TGTGCCAGCTCACCACCGGGGACGGCGAACACCGGGGAGCTGTTTTTT
-	few	TRBV14	TRBJ2-5	CASSHPSWYQETQYF	TGTGCCAGCAGCCACCCTTCATGGTACCAAGAGACCCAGTACTTC
-	few	TRBV29-1	TRBJ2-1	CSVGGTGNEQFF	TGCAGCGTTGGAGGGACTGGCAATGAGCAGTTCTTC
TRBD2	few	TRBV12-3/TRBV12-4	TRBJ2-1	CASREAGAGYNEQFF	TGTGCCAGCAGGGAAGCGGGAGCCGGCTACAATGAGCAGTTCTTC
-	few	TRBV7-9	TRBJ2-4	CASSGPRNIQYF	TGTGCCAGCAGCGGCCCTAGAAACATTCAGTACTTC
-	-	TRBV6-1	TRBJ2-2	CASSEGGTPNTGELFF	TGTGCCAGCAGTGAAGGAGGGACTCCGAACACCGGGGAGCTGTTTTTT
-	few	TRBV12-3/TRBV12-4	TRBJ2-1	CASSSTPSEQFF	TGTGCCAGCAGTTCTACCCCTTCTGAGCAGTTCTTC
TRBD1	many	TRBV7-8	TRBJ1-6	CASSFGQGRQNSPLHF	TGTGCCAGCAGCTTTGGACAGGGACGGCAGAATTCACCCCTCCACTTT
-	few	TRBV20-1	TRBJ2-5	CSAKPGETQYF	TGCAGTGCTAAACCCGGGGAGACCCAGTACTTC
-	-	TRBV4-1	TRBJ1-2	CASSQEGQRGYGYTF	TGCGCCAGCAGCCAAGAGGGTCAAAGGGGCTATGGCTACACCTTC
-	many	TRBV5-1	TRBJ1-4	CASSLGGFATNEKLFF	TGCGCCAGCAGCTTGGGTGGATTTGCAACTAATGAAAAACTGTTTTTT
-	few	TRBV20-1	TRBJ2-4	CSAFPAAKNIQYF	TGCAGTGCTTTCCCCGCAGCCAAAAACATTCAGTACTTC
-	many	TRBV20-1	TRBJ2-1	CSAREGNRVVYNEQFF	TGCAGTGCTAGAGAGGGGAACAGGGTGGTCTACAATGAGCAGTTCTTC
TRBD2	-	TRBV20-1	TRBJ2-7	CSAYLAGGHRNEQYF	TGCAGTGCATACCTAGCGGGAGGGCATAGGAACGAGCAGTACTTC
-	few	TRBV6-4	TRBJ2-3	CASSDGRQNPTDTQYF	TGTGCCAGCAGTGACGGGAGACAGAACCCCACAGATACGCAGTATTTT
-	few	TRBV10-1	TRBJ2-1	CASSESVGNEQFF	TGCGCCAGCAGTGAGTCAGTAGGGAATGAGCAGTTCTTC
-	few	TRBV7-9	TRBJ1-2	CASGPYGSSYTF	TGTGCCAGCGGCCCATACGGAAGTAGCTACACCTTC
TRBD1	-	TRBV4-2	TRBJ2-1	CASSQITGGAGSYNEQFF	TGTGCCAGCAGCCAAATAACAGGGGGCGCAGGCTCCTACAATGAGCAGTTCTTC
-	many	TRBV20-1	TRBJ2-5	CSARGSQETQYF	TGCAGTGCTAGGGGATCCCAAGAGACCCAGTACTTC
-	many	TRBV6-5	TRBJ1-2	CASSLQGSNYGYTF	TGTGCCAGCAGCTTACAGGGATCTAACTATGGCTACACCTTC
-	-	TRBV12-3/TRBV12-4	TRBJ2-1	CASNRARERDEQFF	TGTGCCAGCAACCGCGCCCGGGAACGTGATGAGCAGTTCTTC
-	-	TRBV2	TRBJ2-2	CASSRTGLITGELFF	TGTGCCAGCAGTCGAACAGGGTTAATCACCGGGGAGCTGTTTTTT
-	-	TRBV12-3/TRBV12-4	TRBJ1-6	CASSLKGSNSPLHF	TGTGCCAGCAGTTTAAAAGGGAGCAATTCACCCCTCCACTTT
TRBD1	many	TRBV7-9	TRBJ1-4	CASSPRGQGDEKLFF	TGTGCCAGCAGCCCCCGGGGACAGGGAGATGAAAAACTGTTTTTT
-	few	TRBV27	TRBJ2-7	CASSLLSGGFYEQYF	TGTGCCAGCAGTTTACTTTCAGGGGGGTTCTACGAGCAGTACTTC
-	-	TRBV14	TRBJ1-4	CASSPRGAAEKLFF	TGTGCCAGCAGCCCCCGGGGGGCAGCGGAAAAACTGTTTTTT